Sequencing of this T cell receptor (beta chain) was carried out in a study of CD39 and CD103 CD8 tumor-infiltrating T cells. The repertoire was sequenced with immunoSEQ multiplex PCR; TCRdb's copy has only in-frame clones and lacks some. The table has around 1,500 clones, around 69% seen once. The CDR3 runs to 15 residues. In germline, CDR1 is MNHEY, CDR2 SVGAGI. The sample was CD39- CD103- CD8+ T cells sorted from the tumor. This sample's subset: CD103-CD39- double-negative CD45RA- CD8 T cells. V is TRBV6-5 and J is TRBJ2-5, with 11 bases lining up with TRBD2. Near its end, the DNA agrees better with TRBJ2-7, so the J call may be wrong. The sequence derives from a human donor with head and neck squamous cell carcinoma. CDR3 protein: CASSYSTSGSNEQYF. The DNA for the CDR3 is TGTGCCAGCAGTTACTCTACTAGCGGGAGCAACGAGCAGTACTTC.